This T cell receptor (beta chain) was observed in a study of radiation and T cells in renal cell carcinoma. The sample's time point: blood 4 weeks post-SBRT, at nephrectomy. Treatment meaning: 15 Gy SBRT to primary tumor, nephrectomy 4 weeks later. The method was immunoSEQ multiplex PCR; TCRdb's version includes in-frame clones alone and lacks a portion of them. The table has over 25,000 clones, over 75% seen once; the top ten hold 30% to 35%. Germline CDR1 reads SGDLS; CDR2 reads YYNGEE. With V trimmed by 0 bases and J by 5 bases, 4 bases remained unmatched. There are 14 residues in the CDR3. This clone was picked up one time.

This sample comprised blood, obtained from a patient whose treatment included radiotherapy and nephrectomy. This sequence originates from a man aged 55 to 70 with renal cell carcinoma. The rearrangement joins TRBV9 to TRBJ2-7, with TRBD2 matching over 8 bases. As DNA, the CDR3 is TGTGCCAGCAGCGTAGGACTAGCGATCAACGAGCAGTACTTC. Translating gives CASSVGLAINEQYF.